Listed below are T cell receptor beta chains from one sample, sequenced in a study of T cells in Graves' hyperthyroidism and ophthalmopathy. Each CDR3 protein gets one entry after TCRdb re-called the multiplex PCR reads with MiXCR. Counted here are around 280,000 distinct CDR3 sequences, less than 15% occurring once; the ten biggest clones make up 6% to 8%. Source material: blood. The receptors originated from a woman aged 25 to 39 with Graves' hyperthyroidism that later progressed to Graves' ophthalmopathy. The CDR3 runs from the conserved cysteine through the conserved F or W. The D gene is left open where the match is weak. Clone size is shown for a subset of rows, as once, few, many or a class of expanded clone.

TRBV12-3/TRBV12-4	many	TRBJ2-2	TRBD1	TGTGCCAGCAGTTTATGGACAGGGGGCTCTATAAACACCGGGGAGCTGTTTTTT	CASSLWTGGSINTGELFF
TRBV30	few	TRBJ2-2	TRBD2	TGTGCCTGGAGTGGCGGGAGTATGAACACCGGGGAGCTGTTTTTT	CAWSGGSMNTGELFF
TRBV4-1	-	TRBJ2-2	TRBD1	TGCGCCAGCAGCCTAGGGGGCTATACCGGGGAGCTGTTTTTT	CASSLGGYTGELFF
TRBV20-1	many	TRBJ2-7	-	TGCAGTGCTAGAGAGGTTTACGGGCAGGGGGGATACGAGCAGTACTTC	CSAREVYGQGGYEQYF
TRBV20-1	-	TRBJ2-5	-	TGCAGTGCTAGGCCCGGCGCGGGGACCCAGTACTTC	CSARPGAGTQYF
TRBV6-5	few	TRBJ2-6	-	TGTGCCAGCAGTTACTCGAGTAGCTGGGCTGGGGCCAACGTCCTGACTTTC	CASSYSSSWAGANVLTF
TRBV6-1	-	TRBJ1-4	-	TGTGCCAGCAGTGACCGCGGTCCCACAACTAATGAAAAACTGTTTTTT	CASSDRGPTTNEKLFF
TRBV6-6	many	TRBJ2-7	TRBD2	TGTGCCAGCAGTTACCCCGGGACTAGCGGGACCCCCTACGAGCAGTACTTC	CASSYPGTSGTPYEQYF
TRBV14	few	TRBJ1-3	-	TGTGCCAGCAGCCAGACATACTCTGGAAACACCATATATTTT	CASSQTYSGNTIYF
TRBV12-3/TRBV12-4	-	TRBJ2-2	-	TGTGCCAGCAGTTCATTACCCAACGAGCTGTTTTTT	CASSSLPNELFF
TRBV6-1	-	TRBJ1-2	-	TGTGCCAGCAGTCCCAGGGCCCCGGGGGGCAACACCTTC	CASSPRAPGGNTF
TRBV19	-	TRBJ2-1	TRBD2	TGTGCCAGTATCATAGGGCTAGCGGGAGCGGGGGAGGATGAGCAGTTCTTC	CASIIGLAGAGEDEQFF
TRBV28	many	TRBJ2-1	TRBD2	TGTGCCAGCAGTTTGGCTAGCGGGGGGAGGAATGAGCAGTTCTTC	CASSLASGGRNEQFF
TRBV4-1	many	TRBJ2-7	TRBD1	TGCGCCAGCAGCCAAGAGGTTCGACAGGGGGCTCGCGAGCAGTACTTC	CASSQEVRQGAREQYF
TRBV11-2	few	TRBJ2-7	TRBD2	TGTGCCAGTACCGATGGGTCTAGCGGGATCGCCGAGCAGTACTTC	CASTDGSSGIAEQYF
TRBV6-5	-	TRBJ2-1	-	TGTGCCAGCAGTTACGTGGGAAACTACAATGAGCAGTTCTTC	CASSYVGNYNEQFF